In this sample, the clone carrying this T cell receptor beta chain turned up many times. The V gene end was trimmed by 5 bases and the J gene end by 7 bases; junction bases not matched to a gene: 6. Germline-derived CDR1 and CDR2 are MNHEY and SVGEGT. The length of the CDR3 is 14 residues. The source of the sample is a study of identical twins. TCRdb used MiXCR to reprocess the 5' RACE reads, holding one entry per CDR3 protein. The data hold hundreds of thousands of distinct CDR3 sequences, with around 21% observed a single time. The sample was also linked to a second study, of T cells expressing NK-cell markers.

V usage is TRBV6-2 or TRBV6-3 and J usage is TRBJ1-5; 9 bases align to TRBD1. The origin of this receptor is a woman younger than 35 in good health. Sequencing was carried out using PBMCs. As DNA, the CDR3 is TGTGCCAGCAGTCGGGACAGGGAGAAGCAGCCCCAGCATTTT. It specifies CASSRDREKQPQHF.